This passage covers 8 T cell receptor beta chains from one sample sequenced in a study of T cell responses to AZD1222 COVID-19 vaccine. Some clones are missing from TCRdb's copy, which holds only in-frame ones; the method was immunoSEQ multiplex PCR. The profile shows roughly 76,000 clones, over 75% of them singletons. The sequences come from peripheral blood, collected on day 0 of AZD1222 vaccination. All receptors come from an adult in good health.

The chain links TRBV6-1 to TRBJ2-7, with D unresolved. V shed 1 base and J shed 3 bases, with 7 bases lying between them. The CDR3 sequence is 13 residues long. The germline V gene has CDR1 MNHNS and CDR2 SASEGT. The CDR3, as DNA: TGTGCCAGCAGTGAAGGACACGGCTACGAGCAGTACTTC. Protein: CASSEGHGYEQYF.

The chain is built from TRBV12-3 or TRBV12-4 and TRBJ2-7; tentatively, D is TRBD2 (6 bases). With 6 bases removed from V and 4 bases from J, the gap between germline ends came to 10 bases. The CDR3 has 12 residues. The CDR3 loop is CASRPGLYEQYF. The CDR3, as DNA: TGTGCCAGCAGGCCGGGACTTTACGAGCAGTACTTC.

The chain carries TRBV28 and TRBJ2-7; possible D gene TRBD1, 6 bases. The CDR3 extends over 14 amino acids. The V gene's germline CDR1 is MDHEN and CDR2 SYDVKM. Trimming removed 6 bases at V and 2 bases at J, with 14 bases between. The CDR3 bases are TGTGCCAGCAGCCCTCGGACAGCGACCTACGAGCAGTACTTC. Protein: CASSPRTATYEQYF.

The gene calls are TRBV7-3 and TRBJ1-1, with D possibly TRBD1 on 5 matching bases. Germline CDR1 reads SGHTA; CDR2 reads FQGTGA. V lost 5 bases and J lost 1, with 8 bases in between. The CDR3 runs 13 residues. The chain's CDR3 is CASSQGQNTEAFF. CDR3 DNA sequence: TGTGCCAGCAGCCAAGGACAGAACACTGAAGCTTTCTTT.

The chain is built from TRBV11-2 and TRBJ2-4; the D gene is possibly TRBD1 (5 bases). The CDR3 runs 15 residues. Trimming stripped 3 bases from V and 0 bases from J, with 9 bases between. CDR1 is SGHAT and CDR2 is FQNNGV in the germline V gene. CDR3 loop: CASSLDNLAKNIQYF. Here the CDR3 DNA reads TGTGCCAGCAGCTTGGACAACCTAGCCAAAAACATTCAGTACTTC.

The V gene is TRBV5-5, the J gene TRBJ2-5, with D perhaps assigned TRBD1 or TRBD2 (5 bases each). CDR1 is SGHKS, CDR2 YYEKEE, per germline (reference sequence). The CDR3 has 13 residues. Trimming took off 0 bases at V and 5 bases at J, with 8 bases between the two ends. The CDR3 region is CASSLAWGETQYF. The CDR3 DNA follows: TGTGCCAGCAGCTTGGCCTGGGGGGAGACCCAGTACTTC.

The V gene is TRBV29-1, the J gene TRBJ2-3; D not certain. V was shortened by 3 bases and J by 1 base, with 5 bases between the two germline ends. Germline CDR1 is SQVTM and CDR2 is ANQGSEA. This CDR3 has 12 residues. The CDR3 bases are TGCAGCGTTGACGTTGGCACAGATACGCAGTATTTT. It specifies CSVDVGTDTQYF.

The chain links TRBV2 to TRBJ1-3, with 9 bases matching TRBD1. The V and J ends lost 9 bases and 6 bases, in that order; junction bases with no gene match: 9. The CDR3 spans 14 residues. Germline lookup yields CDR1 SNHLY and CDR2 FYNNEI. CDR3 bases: TGTGCCAGTTACAGGGGGCTGAGAGAAAACACCATATATTTT. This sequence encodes CASYRGLRENTIYF.